The present TCR beta chain was sequenced within a study of human T cells and chemical hapten exposure. General study results and limits: Donors in the study had alopecia, meaning their immune response may differ from healthy people's.

One entry per CDR3 protein results from TCRdb running MiXCR on the RACE reads. This sample yields 150,000 to 200,000 distinct CDR3 sequences, of which around a quarter are seen a single time; under 2.5% belongs to the top ten. The time point here: patch test 3, about 24 weeks after DPC sensitization. As for treatment: therapeutic diphenylcyclopropenone sensitization with weekly scalp DPC. On this clonotype itself: What it recognizes is unknown. One junction end does not reproduce the germline sequence, and a read error may be involved.

The length of the CDR3 is 15 residues. From germline, CDR1 is LNHNV and CDR2 YYDKDF (reference sequence). The receptor's source is a woman aged 40 to 50 with alopecia areata. Some clones in this sample may be carry-over from other donors' samples. The sample consisted of whole blood, taken in connection with sensitization to the hapten diphenylcyclopropenone (DPC). The gene calls are TRBV15 and TRBJ1-3, with D unclear. The CDR3 region has the DNA TGTACCACCAGCGGGTCACCAACCCCTGGAAACACCATATATTTT. Translating it yields CTTSGSPTPGNTIYF.